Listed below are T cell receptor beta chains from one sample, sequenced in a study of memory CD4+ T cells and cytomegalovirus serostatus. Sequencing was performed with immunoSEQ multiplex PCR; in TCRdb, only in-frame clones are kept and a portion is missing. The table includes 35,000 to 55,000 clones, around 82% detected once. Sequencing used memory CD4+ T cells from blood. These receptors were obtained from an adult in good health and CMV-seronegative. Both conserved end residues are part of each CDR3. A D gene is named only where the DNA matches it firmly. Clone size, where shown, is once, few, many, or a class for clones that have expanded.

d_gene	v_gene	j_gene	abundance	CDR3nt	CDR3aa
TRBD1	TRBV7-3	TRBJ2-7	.	TGTGCCAGCAGCTTGGACAGGATCTACGAGCAGTACTTC	CASSLDRIYEQYF
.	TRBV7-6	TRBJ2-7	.	TGTGCCAGCAGCTTAGTACTCGACTACGAGCAGTACTTC	CASSLVLDYEQYF
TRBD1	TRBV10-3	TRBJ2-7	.	TGTGCCATCAGTGAGTTGGGACAGGGCTACGAGCAGTACTTC	CAISELGQGYEQYF
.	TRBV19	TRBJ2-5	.	TGTGCCAGTAGTATAGCCACGGAGCAAGAGACCCAGTACTTC	CASSIATEQETQYF
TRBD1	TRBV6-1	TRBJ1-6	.	TGTGCCAGCAATCGACAGGGCTCGGATTCACCCCTCCACTTT	CASNRQGSDSPLHF
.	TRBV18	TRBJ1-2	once	TGTGCCAGCTGGGGGTCCCTAACAGGTCCTAGGGACCACTATGGCTACACCTTC	CASWGSLTGPRDHYGYTF
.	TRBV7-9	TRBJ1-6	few	TGTGCCAGCAGCTTAGGCTCTCAGGTTTCACCCCTCCACTTT	CASSLGSQVSPLHF
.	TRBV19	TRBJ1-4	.	TGTGCCAGTGGCCCTGGTCTCGCAGGGGTTAATGAAAAACTGTTTTTT	CASGPGLAGVNEKLFF
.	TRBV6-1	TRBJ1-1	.	TGTGCCAGCAGTGAGCGGGGGAGGTTTAACACTGAAGCTTTCTTT	CASSERGRFNTEAFF
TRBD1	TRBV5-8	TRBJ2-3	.	TGTGCCAGCAGCGTAGGGACAGGGAGAGGGGATACGCAGTATTTT	CASSVGTGRGDTQYF
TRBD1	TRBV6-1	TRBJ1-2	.	TGTGCCAGCAGTGAAATCGGGAGGACAGGCCCCCGGGCCCCCTATGGCTACACCTTC	CASSEIGRTGPRAPYGYTF
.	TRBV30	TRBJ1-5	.	TGTGCCTGGAGCGCCAATCGTGGGGGTGATATGAGTGGTGGCAATCAGCCCCAGCATTTT	CAWSANRGGDMSGGNQPQHF
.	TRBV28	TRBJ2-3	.	TGTGCCAGCACCGTCCAGTTCACAGATACGCAGTATTTT	CASTVQFTDTQYF
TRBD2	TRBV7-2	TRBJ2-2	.	TGTGCCAGCAGCTTAGGGCTAGCGGGGGGTAACACCGGGGAGCTGTTTTTT	CASSLGLAGGNTGELFF
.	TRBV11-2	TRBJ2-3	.	TGTGCCAGCAGCTACGATGATAGGGCCGTGGGTGCAGATACGCAGTATTTT	CASSYDDRAVGADTQYF
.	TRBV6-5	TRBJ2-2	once	TGTGCCAGCAGACCCGACCTAAACACCGGGGAGCTGTTTTTT	CASRPDLNTGELFF
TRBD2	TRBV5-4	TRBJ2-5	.	TGTGCCAGCAGCGCGGGACTAGCGATGGAGACCCAGTACTTC	CASSAGLAMETQYF
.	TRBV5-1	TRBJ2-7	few	TGCGCCAGCAGCTTGGACAGCTTTCTGAGTATGTCCTACGAGCAGTACTTC	CASSLDSFLSMSYEQYF
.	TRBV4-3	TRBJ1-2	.	TGCGCCAGCAGCCAAGATGAAAGGGGCGCCCCTGGTGGCTACACCTTC	CASSQDERGAPGGYTF
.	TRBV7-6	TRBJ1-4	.	TGTGCCAGCAGCTCAGACCGGCGCTTGTTTTTT	CASSSDRRLFF
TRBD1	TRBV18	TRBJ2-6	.	TGTGCCAGCTCACCGGACAGGGTTTCTGGGGCCAACGTCCTGACTTTC	CASSPDRVSGANVLTF
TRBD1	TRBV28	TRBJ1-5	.	TGTGCCAGCAGTCTCGCCTGGGGACAGACTGGATTGCCCCAGCATTTT	CASSLAWGQTGLPQHF
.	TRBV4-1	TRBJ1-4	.	TGCGCCAGCAGCCAACCCTTTCTGCGTAGGGCAATTGAAAAACTGTTTTTT	CASSQPFLRRAIEKLFF
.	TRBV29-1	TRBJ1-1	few	TGCAGCGCTGGGGAGGGGCCGGGCACTGAAGCTTTCTTT	CSAGEGPGTEAFF
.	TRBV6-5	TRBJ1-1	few	TGTGCCAGCAGTTACGGGACAACACACGATGAAGCTTTCTTT	CASSYGTTHDEAFF
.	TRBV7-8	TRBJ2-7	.	TGTGCCAGCAGCTTAACCCTCTCGGGAGGACAGCGAACCTACGAGCAGTACTTC	CASSLTLSGGQRTYEQYF
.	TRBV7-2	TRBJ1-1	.	TGTGCCAGCAGAGTCGTGGGAGGCACTGAAGCTTTCTTT	CASRVVGGTEAFF
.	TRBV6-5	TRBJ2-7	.	TGTGCCAGCAGAAAAACCAGCTACGAGCAGTACTTC	CASRKTSYEQYF
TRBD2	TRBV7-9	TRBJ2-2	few	TGTGCCAGCAGCCTAGGGGGACTAGCGGGGGCCCCCATAGAGCTGTTTTTT	CASSLGGLAGAPIELFF
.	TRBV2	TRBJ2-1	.	TGTGCCAGCAGTGGGGGGGTCGGTGAGCAGTTCTTC	CASSGGVGEQFF
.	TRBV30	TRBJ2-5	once	TGTGCCTGGAGTTGGCAGGGGACCCAGTACTTC	CAWSWQGTQYF
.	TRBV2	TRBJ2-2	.	TGTGCCAGCAGCTTGCACAACACCGGGGAGCTGTTTTTT	CASSLHNTGELFF
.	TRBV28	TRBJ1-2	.	TGTGCCAGCAGTGGGGGGGTTCGGGTCGGCTACACCTTC	CASSGGVRVGYTF
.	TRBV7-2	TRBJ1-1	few	TGTGCCAGCAGCCCCTTACCTCCGAACACTGAAGCTTTCTTT	CASSPLPPNTEAFF
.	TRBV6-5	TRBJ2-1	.	TGTGCCAGCATGGGCGGCTTTGAGCAGTTCTTC	CASMGGFEQFF
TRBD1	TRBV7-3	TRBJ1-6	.	TGTGCCAGCAGCTTAACGACAGGGTCGAATTCACCCCTCCACTTT	CASSLTTGSNSPLHF
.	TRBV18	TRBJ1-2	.	TGTGCCAGCTCACCAAGTCTGACAGAAGCTAACTATGGCTACACCTTC	CASSPSLTEANYGYTF
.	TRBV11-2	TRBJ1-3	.	TGTGCCAGCAGCCTGGGAGGGGGAGGAAACACCATATATTTT	CASSLGGGGNTIYF
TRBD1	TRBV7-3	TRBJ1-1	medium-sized	TGTGCCAGCAGCAGAGGACAGGGTGAAGCTTTCTTT	CASSRGQGEAFF
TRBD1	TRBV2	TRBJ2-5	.	TGTGCCAGCACGAGGGACAGGGGGCGAGAGACCCAGTACTTC	CASTRDRGRETQYF
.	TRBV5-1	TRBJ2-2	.	TGCGCCAGCAGCTTGACTGGCGCGAACACCGGGGAGCTGTTTTTT	CASSLTGANTGELFF
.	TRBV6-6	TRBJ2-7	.	TGTGCCAGCAAATCAGGGGTAGGGGAGAACGAGCAGTACTTC	CASKSGVGENEQYF
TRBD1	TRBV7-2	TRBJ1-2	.	TGTGCCAGCAGCTCCTCCGGGACAGGGGGCCTCTATGGCTACACCTTC	CASSSSGTGGLYGYTF